These T cell receptor beta chains were read from a single sample in a study of CD8+CD57+ T cells in acquired aplastic anemia. TCRdb analysed the reads with MiXCR anew, one entry per CDR3 protein. The sample includes fewer than 200,000 distinct CDR3 sequences, roughly 48% of them seen just once. The sample comprised sorted CD4+, CD8+, or CD8+CD57+ T cells (not recorded which) from PBMCs. The receptors shown here come from a human donor in good health. Both conserved end residues are part of each CDR3. Fields, in order: V gene, J gene, D gene, clone size, CDR3 protein, CDR3 DNA. A D gene is named only where the DNA matches it firmly. Clone size is given for some rows only: seen once, a few or many times, or a class if the clone is expanded.

>TRBV4-1|TRBJ2-7|TRBD1|many
CASSQGQGASYEQYF
TGCGCCAGCAGCCAGGGACAGGGGGCGTCCTACGAGCAGTACTTC
>TRBV7-3|TRBJ2-3|TRBD2|once
CASVGGGTDTQYF
TGTGCCAGCGTCGGGGGGGGCACAGATACGCAGTATTTT
>TRBV6-1|TRBJ1-1|-|-
CASSEGQAPEAFF
TGTGCCAGCAGTGAAGGGCAGGCTCCTGAAGCTTTCTTT
>TRBV7-9|TRBJ2-5|TRBD1|-
CASSTWTGGEETQYF
TGTGCCAGCAGCACTTGGACAGGGGGCGAGGAGACCCAGTACTTC
>TRBV2|TRBJ2-2|TRBD2|many
CASSGSGFNTGELFF
TGTGCCAGCAGTGGTAGCGGGTTTAACACCGGGGAGCTGTTTTTT
>TRBV12-3/TRBV12-4|TRBJ2-1|-|many
CASSPRGTGSYNEQFF
TGTGCCAGCAGTCCCCGCGGGACGGGCTCCTACAATGAGCAGTTCTTC
>TRBV6-1|TRBJ2-5|-|many
CASSEGHGPETQYF
TGTGCCAGCAGTGAAGGGCACGGCCCGGAGACCCAGTACTTC
>TRBV20-1|TRBJ1-6|-|-
CSASSVRNSPLHF
TGCAGTGCTAGCAGTGTTAGGAATTCACCCCTCCACTTT
>TRBV6-5|TRBJ1-2|-|many
CASSYGTEYGYTF
TGTGCCAGCAGTTACGGGACGGAATATGGCTACACCTTC
>TRBV5-1|TRBJ2-1|-|many
CASTLNNNEQFF
TGCGCCAGCACCTTGAATAACAATGAGCAGTTCTTC
>TRBV15|TRBJ2-1|TRBD1|-
CATSTGTGQWNKQFF
TGTGCCACCAGCACCGGGACAGGACAGTGGAATAAGCAGTTCTTC
>TRBV7-3|TRBJ2-2|TRBD2|many
CASSSMRTSGRNTGELFF
TGTGCCAGCAGCTCCATGAGAACTAGCGGGAGGAACACCGGGGAGCTGTTTTTT
>TRBV30|TRBJ2-7|-|many
CAWSNPYEQYF
TGTGCCTGGTCCAACCCCTACGAGCAGTACTTC
>TRBV20-1|TRBJ2-5|-|-
CSARATGGPSETQYF
TGCAGTGCTAGAGCGACAGGTGGTCCCTCAGAGACCCAGTACTTC
>TRBV12-3/TRBV12-4|TRBJ1-3|-|many
CASSFAGNTIYF
TGTGCCAGCAGTTTCGCAGGAAACACCATATATTTT
>TRBV5-6|TRBJ1-2|-|-
CASTFYTASNYGYTF
TGTGCCAGCACCTTTTATACCGCTTCTAACTATGGCTACACCTTC
>TRBV29-1|TRBJ2-7|TRBD1|-
CSVSVRDSTYEQYF
TGCAGCGTCTCGGTCCGGGACAGCACCTACGAGCAGTACTTC
>TRBV20-1|TRBJ1-1|-|many
CSAPGTNTEAFF
TGCAGTGCTCCCGGGACGAACACTGAAGCTTTCTTT
>TRBV10-3|TRBJ1-2|-|-
CAISVSGYKDGYTF
TGTGCCATCAGTGTTTCGGGTTATAAGGATGGCTACACCTTC
>TRBV10-1|TRBJ2-1|TRBD2|many
CASSESASGVTYNEQFF
TGCGCCAGCAGTGAGTCGGCTAGCGGGGTTACCTACAATGAGCAGTTCTTC
>TRBV4-2|TRBJ1-2|-|many
CASSRGSGNYGYTF
TGTGCCAGCAGCCGAGGGTCTGGGAACTATGGCTACACCTTC
>TRBV27|TRBJ1-6|-|many
CASSLFGQGNSPLHF
TGTGCCAGCAGTTTATTCGGTCAGGGGAATTCACCCCTCCACTTT
>TRBV9|TRBJ2-3|TRBD2|many
CASSPGLAGGPVTDTQYF
TGTGCCAGCAGCCCGGGACTAGCGGGGGGGCCGGTCACAGATACGCAGTATTTT
>TRBV20-1|TRBJ2-7|TRBD2|few
CSARDWAGGSYEQYF
TGCAGTGCTAGAGATTGGGCGGGAGGTTCCTACGAGCAGTACTTC
>TRBV2|TRBJ1-5|-|many
CASSPGRPFYSNQPQHF
TGTGCCAGCAGTCCGGGACGGCCCTTTTATAGCAATCAGCCCCAGCATTTT
>TRBV15|TRBJ1-6|-|medium-sized
CATSRVVGNSPLHF
TGTGCCACCAGCAGAGTTGTCGGTAATTCACCCCTCCACTTT
>TRBV28|TRBJ1-4|TRBD1|-
CAFEDRTNEKLFF
TGTGCCTTCGAGGACAGGACTAATGAAAAACTGTTTTTT
>TRBV2|TRBJ1-1|-|many
CASSWAGGSEAFF
TGTGCCAGCAGTTGGGCCGGGGGATCTGAAGCTTTCTTT
>TRBV10-3|TRBJ2-1|TRBD1|-
CATQTGGLDEQFF
TGTGCCACTCAGACAGGGGGCCTCGATGAGCAGTTCTTC
>TRBV10-3|TRBJ1-2|TRBD1|-
CAISEWTGDGYTF
TGTGCCATCAGTGAGTGGACAGGGGATGGCTACACCTTC
>TRBV20-1|TRBJ2-7|-|many
CSARDSGYYEQYF
TGCAGTGCTAGAGATAGCGGCTACTACGAGCAGTACTTC
>TRBV19|TRBJ2-2|TRBD2|many
CASSTRTSGGTGELFF
TGTGCCAGTAGTACCAGGACTAGCGGGGGTACCGGGGAGCTGTTTTTT
>TRBV12-3/TRBV12-4|TRBJ2-3|TRBD1|many
CASSSQTGGTDTQYF
TGTGCCAGCAGTTCTCAGACAGGGGGCACAGATACGCAGTATTTT
>TRBV30|TRBJ2-7|-|many
CAWKRFHEQYF
TGTGCCTGGAAACGATTCCACGAGCAGTACTTC
>TRBV5-1|TRBJ2-1|-|-
CASNLQGPSVPNEQFF
TGCGCCAGCAACCTACAGGGGCCTAGCGTCCCGAATGAGCAGTTCTTC
>TRBV20-1|TRBJ1-5|-|many
CSARDETRYSNQPQHF
TGCAGTGCTAGAGATGAGACACGATATAGCAATCAGCCCCAGCATTTT
>TRBV7-9|TRBJ1-3|-|-
CASSRDGSGNTIYF
TGTGCCAGCAGCCGGGACGGCTCTGGAAACACCATATATTTT
>TRBV20-1|TRBJ2-1|-|many
CSARRPGVYNEQFF
TGCAGTGCCAGGCGTCCCGGGGTATACAATGAGCAGTTCTTC
>TRBV10-3|TRBJ1-1|TRBD1|once
CAISAIRGQGEDTEAFF
TGTGCCATCAGTGCTATACGTGGACAGGGGGAGGATACTGAAGCTTTCTTT
>TRBV24-1|TRBJ2-3|-|few
CATNGAGDTQYF
TGTGCCACCAACGGGGCAGGAGATACGCAGTATTTT